This T cell receptor beta chain was recorded in a study of T cell responses to AZD1222 COVID-19 vaccine. The study, taken as a whole, reports: Donors skewed white British and female; clonal diversity was possibly underestimated. Once two AZD1222 doses were given, Spike-specific TCR breadth and depth went up. As reported, nearly half of all spike-specific TCRs target variant regions that are unmutated.

Comment on this clone: Its antigen remains unidentified.

Profiling relied on immunoSEQ multiplex PCR, and the TCRdb table lists in-frame clones only, not all of them. The repertoire holds some 140,000 clones, 85% to 90% seen once, with less than 7% in the top ten. Germline-derived CDR1 and CDR2 are LNHDA and SQIVND (reference sequence). V lost 4 bases, J lost 0 bases, and 9 bases stayed unmatched. The length of the CDR3 is 17 residues. V usage is TRBV19 and J usage is TRBJ2-7; the match to TRBD1 covers 10 bases. This clonotype was sampled from an adult in good health. The sequenced sample was peripheral blood, obtained on day 0 of AZD1222 vaccination. The CDR3 is CASSRTGTGDSSYEQYF. For the CDR3, the DNA is TGTGCCAGTAGTAGAACCGGGACAGGGGATAGCTCCTACGAGCAGTACTTC.